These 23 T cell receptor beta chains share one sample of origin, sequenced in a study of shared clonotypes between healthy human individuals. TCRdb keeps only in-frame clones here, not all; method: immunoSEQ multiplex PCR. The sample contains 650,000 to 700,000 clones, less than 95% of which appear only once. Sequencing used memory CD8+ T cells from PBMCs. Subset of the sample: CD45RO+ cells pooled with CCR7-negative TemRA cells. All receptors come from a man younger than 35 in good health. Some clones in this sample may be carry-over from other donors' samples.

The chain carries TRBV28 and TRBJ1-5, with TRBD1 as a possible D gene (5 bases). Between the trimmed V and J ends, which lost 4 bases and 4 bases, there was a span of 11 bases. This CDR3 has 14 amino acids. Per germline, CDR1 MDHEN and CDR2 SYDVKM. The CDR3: CASSSPGKNQPQHF. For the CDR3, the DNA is TGTGCCAGCAGTTCCCCAGGGAAGAATCAGCCCCAGCATTTT.

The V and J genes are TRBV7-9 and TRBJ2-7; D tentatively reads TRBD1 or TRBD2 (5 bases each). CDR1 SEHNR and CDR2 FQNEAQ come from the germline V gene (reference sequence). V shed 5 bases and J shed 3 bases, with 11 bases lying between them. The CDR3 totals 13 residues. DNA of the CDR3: TGTGCCAGCAGCGCTCGGGACGGCTACGAGCAGTACTTC. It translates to CASSARDGYEQYF.

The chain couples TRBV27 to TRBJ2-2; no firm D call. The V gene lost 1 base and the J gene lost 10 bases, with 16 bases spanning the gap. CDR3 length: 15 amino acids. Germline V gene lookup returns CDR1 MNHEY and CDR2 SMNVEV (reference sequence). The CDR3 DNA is TGTGCCAGCAGTTTATTGGGGTTTCGTAACGTGGAGCTGTTTTTT. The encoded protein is CASSLLGFRNVELFF.

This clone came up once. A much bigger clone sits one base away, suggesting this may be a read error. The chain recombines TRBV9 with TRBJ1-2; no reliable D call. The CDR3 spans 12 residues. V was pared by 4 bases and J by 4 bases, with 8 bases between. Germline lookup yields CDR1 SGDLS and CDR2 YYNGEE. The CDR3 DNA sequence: TGTGCCAGCAGCCCGGGCCTCTATGGCTACACCTTC. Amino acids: CASSPGLYGYTF.

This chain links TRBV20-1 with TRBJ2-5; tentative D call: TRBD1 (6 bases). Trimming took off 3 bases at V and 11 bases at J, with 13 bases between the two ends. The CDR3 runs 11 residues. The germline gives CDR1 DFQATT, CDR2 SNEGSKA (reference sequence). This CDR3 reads CSARTGAPQYF. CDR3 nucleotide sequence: TGCAGTGCTAGGACAGGCGCTCCACAGTACTTC.

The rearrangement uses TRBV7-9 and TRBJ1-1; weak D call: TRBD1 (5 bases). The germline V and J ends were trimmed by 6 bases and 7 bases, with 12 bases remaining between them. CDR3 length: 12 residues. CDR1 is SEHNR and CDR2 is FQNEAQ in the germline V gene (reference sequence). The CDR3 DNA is TGTGCCAGCAGTCTAGGGGTAGTTGAAGCTTTCTTT. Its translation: CASSLGVVEAFF. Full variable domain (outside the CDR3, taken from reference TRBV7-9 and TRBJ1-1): DTGVSQNPRHKITKRGQNVTFRCDPISEHNRLYWYRQTLGQGPEFLTYFQNEAQLEKSRLLSDRFSAERPKGSFSTLEIQRTEQGDSAMYLCASSLGVVEAFFGQGTRLTVV.

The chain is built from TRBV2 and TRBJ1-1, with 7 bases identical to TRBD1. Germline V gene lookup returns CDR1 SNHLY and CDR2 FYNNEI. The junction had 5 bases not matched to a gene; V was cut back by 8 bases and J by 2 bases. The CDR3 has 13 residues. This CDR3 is CASHGTVNTEAFF. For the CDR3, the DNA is TGTGCCAGCCACGGGACAGTCAACACTGAAGCTTTCTTT.

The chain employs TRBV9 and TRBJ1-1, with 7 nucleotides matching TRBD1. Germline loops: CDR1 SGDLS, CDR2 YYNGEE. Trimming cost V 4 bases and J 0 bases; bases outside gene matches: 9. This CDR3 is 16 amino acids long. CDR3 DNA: TGTGCCAGCAGCCCTCGGACAGGACCCCTGAACACTGAAGCTTTCTTT. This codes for CASSPRTGPLNTEAFF.

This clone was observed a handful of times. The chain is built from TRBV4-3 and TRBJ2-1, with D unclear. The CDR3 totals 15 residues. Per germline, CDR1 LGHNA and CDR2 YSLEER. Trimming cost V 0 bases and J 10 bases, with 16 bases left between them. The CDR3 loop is CASSQDRDGRLEQFF. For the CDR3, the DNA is TGCGCCAGCAGCCAAGACCGCGATGGGCGGTTAGAGCAGTTCTTC.

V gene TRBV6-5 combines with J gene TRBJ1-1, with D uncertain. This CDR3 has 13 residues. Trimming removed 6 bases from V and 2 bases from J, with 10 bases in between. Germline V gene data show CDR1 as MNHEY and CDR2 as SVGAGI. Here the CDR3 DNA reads TGTGCCAGCAGGGATAGCCCAAACACTGAAGCTTTCTTT. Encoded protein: CASRDSPNTEAFF.

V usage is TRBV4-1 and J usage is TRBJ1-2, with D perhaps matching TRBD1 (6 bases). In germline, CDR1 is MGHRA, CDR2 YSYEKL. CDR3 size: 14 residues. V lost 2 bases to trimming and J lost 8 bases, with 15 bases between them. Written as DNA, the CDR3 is TGCGCCAGCAGCCAAAGCACAGGGTATGGGGGCTACACCTTC. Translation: CASSQSTGYGGYTF.

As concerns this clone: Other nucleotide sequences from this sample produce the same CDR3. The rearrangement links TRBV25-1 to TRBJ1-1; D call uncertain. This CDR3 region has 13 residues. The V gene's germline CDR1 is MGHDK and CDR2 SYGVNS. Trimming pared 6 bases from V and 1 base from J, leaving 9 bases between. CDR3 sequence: CASSQGRNTEAFF. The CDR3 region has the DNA TGTGCCAGCAGCCAAGGCAGGAACACTGAAGCTTTCTTT.

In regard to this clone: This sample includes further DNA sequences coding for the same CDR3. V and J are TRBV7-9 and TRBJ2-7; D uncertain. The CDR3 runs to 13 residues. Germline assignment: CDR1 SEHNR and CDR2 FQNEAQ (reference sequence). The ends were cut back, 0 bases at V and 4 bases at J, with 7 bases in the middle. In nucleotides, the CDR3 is TGTGCCAGCAGCTTAGCTGGGTCTTACGAGCAGTACTTC. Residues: CASSLAGSYEQYF.

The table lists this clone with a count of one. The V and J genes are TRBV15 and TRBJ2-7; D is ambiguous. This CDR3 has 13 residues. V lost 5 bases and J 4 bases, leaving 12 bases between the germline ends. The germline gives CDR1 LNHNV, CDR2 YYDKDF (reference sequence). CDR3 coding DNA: TGTGCCACCAGCGCCTCTGACAAATACGAGCAGTACTTC. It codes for CATSASDKYEQYF.

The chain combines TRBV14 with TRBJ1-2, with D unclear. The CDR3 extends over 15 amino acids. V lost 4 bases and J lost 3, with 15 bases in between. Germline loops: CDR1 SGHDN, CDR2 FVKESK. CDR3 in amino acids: CASSPGWRADYGYTF. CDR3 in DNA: TGTGCCAGCAGCCCGGGCTGGAGGGCGGACTATGGCTACACCTTC.

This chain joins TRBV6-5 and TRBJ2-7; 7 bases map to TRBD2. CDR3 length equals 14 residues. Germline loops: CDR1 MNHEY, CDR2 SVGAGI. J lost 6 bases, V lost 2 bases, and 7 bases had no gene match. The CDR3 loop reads CASSYGRDLVEQYF. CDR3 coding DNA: TGTGCCAGCAGTTACGGGAGGGATCTTGTCGAGCAGTACTTC.

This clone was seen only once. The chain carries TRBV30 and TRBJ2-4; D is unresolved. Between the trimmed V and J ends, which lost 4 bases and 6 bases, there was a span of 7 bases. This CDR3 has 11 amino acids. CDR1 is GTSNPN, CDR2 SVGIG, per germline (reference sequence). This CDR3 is CAWIGGNIQYF. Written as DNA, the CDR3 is TGTGCCTGGATCGGCGGAAACATTCAGTACTTC.

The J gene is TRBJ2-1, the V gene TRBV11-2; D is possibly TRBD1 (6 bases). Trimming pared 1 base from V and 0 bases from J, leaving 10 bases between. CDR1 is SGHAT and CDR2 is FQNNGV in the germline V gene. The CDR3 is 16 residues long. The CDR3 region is CASSLVTGSSYNEQFF. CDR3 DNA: TGTGCCAGCAGCTTAGTCACAGGGAGCTCCTACAATGAGCAGTTCTTC.

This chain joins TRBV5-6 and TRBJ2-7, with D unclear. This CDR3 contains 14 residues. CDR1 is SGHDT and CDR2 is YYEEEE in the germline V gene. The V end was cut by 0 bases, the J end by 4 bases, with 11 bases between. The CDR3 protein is CASSLGARKYEQYF. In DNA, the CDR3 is TGTGCCAGCAGCTTGGGTGCCAGAAAATACGAGCAGTACTTC.

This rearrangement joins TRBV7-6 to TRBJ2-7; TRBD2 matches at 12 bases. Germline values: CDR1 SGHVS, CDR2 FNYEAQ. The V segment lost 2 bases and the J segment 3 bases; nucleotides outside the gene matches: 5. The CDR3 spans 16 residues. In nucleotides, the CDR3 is TGTGCCAGCAGCTTACTCCCGACTAGCGGGAGCTACGAGCAGTACTTC. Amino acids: CASSLLPTSGSYEQYF.

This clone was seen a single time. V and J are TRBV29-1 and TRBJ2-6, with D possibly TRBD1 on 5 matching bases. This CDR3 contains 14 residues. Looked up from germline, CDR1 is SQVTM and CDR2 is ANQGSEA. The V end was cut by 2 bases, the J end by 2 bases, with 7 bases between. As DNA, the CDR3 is TGCAGCGTTGAACAGGGAACTGGGGCCAACGTCCTGACTTTC. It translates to CSVEQGTGANVLTF.

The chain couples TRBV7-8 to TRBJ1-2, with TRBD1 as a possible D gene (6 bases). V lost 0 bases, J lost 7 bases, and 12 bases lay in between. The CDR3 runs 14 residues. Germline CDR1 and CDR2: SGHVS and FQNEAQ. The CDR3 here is CASSLAFGGPGYTF. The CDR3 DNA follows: TGTGCCAGCAGCTTAGCGTTCGGGGGCCCTGGCTACACCTTC.

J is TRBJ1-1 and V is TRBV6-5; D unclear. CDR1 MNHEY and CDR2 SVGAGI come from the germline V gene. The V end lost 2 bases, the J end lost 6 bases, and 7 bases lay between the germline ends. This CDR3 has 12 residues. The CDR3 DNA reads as TGTGCCAGCAGTTACCTGGGGTCTGAAGCTTTCTTT. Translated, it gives CASSYLGSEAFF.